A single sample gave rise to the 29 T cell receptor beta chains below, sequenced in a study of cytomegalovirus exposure and HLA in healthy donors. 60 Vbeta and 13 Jbeta primers were used in PCR. The assay was immunoSEQ multiplex PCR, and TCRdb's table has in-frame clones only and misses some. The sample has approximately 76,000 clones; over 60% are singletons. Sequencing used PBMCs. All receptors come from a woman between 40 and 50 years old in good health and CMV-seropositive.

The chain has TRBV27 and TRBJ1-5; D is ambiguous. This CDR3 spans 13 amino acids. V was cut by 6 bases and J by 4 bases, with 10 bases left in between. The germline CDR1 and CDR2 sequences are MNHEY and SMNVEV (reference sequence). The CDR3 coding sequence is TGTGCCAGCAGCCTTACGCTAAATCAGCCCCAGCATTTT. Translation: CASSLTLNQPQHF.

This sequence joins TRBV9 and TRBJ2-3; D is possibly TRBD2 (6 bases). This CDR3 contains 17 residues. CDR1 is SGDLS, CDR2 YYNGEE, per germline. The V and J ends lost 4 bases and 1 base respectively, with 19 bases between them. CDR3 coding DNA: TGTGCCAGCAGCAAATACCCTCCGGGAGTCCGCACAGATACGCAGTATTTT. The encoded protein is CASSKYPPGVRTDTQYF. Filled out from reference TRBV9 and TRBJ2-3, the complete variable domain reads DSGVTQTPKHLITATGQRVTLRCSPRSGDLSVYWYQQSLDQGLQFLIQYYNGEERAKGNILERFSAQQFPDLHSELNLSSLELGDSALYFCASSKYPPGVRTDTQYFGPGTRLTVL.

The chain combines TRBV5-4 with TRBJ1-2, with a possible D match to TRBD1 (5 bases). V lost 0 bases to trimming and J lost 8 bases, with 14 bases between them. CDR1 SGHNT and CDR2 YYREEE come from the germline V gene (reference sequence). There are 14 residues in the CDR3. The CDR3 coding sequence is TGTGCCAGCAGCTTGGGGGCAGGGCCGGAAGGCTACACCTTC. Its protein product is CASSLGAGPEGYTF.

The chain uses TRBV5-1 and TRBJ1-4; D may be TRBD1 (5 bases). Germline assignment: CDR1 SGHRS and CDR2 YFSETQ. This CDR3 is 17 amino acids long. V was trimmed by 0 bases and J by 2 bases, leaving 14 bases between them. CDR3 in DNA: TGCGCCAGCAGCTTGGTCCCAGGGCGTTGGACTAATGAAAAACTGTTTTTT. This codes for CASSLVPGRWTNEKLFF.

This chain uses TRBV18 with TRBJ1-2; D is possibly TRBD1 (6 bases). Germline lookup yields CDR1 KGHSH and CDR2 LQKENI. Trimming removed 10 bases at V and 10 bases at J, with 25 bases between. The CDR3 is made up of 14 amino acids. CDR3 protein: CATRGSQGMVDYTF. The CDR3, as DNA: TGTGCCACCCGAGGGAGCCAGGGGATGGTAGACTACACCTTC.

The chain uses TRBV6-1 and TRBJ2-5; TRBD1 aligns across 8 bases. The CDR3 has 14 residues. Germline CDR1 is MNHNS and CDR2 is SASEGT. V lost 11 bases to trimming and J lost 7 bases; unmatched junction nucleotides: 15. Here the CDR3 DNA reads TGTGCCTGCGAGGGGGCAGGGGGCTTGGGGACCCAGTACTTC. Its translation is CACEGAGGLGTQYF.

The J gene is TRBJ1-1, the V gene TRBV29-1; D remains unclear. This CDR3 contains 13 residues. Trimming stripped 1 base from V and 0 bases from J, with 6 bases between. Germline CDR1 SQVTM, CDR2 ANQGSEA. The CDR3 here is CSVEAEMNTEAFF. CDR3 DNA sequence: TGCAGCGTTGAAGCAGAAATGAACACTGAAGCTTTCTTT. The whole variable domain, remainder taken from reference TRBV29-1 and TRBJ1-1, is SAVISQKPSRDICQRGTSLTIQCQVDSQVTMMFWYRQQPGQSLTLIATANQGSEATYESGFVIDKFPISRPNLTFSTLTVSNMSPEDSSIYLCSVEAEMNTEAFFGQGTRLTVV.

This sequence joins TRBV19 and TRBJ1-1; 10 bases align to TRBD1. From germline, CDR1 is LNHDA and CDR2 SQIVND (reference sequence). The CDR3 extends over 16 amino acids. The junction had 12 bases not matched to a gene; V was cut back by 8 bases and J by 3 bases. The CDR3 region is CASEKRDRGRDTEAFF. The CDR3 bases are TGTGCCAGTGAGAAGAGGGACAGGGGCAGGGACACTGAAGCTTTCTTT.

The genes are TRBV6-1 and TRBJ1-1, with 8 bases identical to TRBD1. V lost 8 bases and J lost 7; bases outside the gene matches: 9. Germline assignment: CDR1 MNHNS and CDR2 SASEGT. The CDR3 is made up of 13 amino acids. The CDR3 spells CASRVGTGYEAFF. The DNA for the CDR3 is TGTGCCAGCCGGGTCGGGACAGGATATGAAGCTTTCTTT.

The J gene is TRBJ1-4, the V gene TRBV5-4; 9 nucleotides agree with TRBD1. Trimming took 4 bases from V and 3 from J; bases not matched to a gene: 7. The germline V gene encodes CDR1 SGHNT and CDR2 YYREEE (reference sequence). This CDR3 has 16 amino acids. CDR3 amino acids: CASSADRGAANEKLFF. The CDR3 DNA sequence: TGTGCCAGCAGCGCGGACAGGGGAGCCGCTAATGAAAAACTGTTTTTT.

The V gene is TRBV5-8, the J gene TRBJ1-2; weak D call: TRBD1 (6 bases). V lost 7 bases, J lost 3 bases, and 16 bases lay in between. CDR3 length: 14 amino acids. Looked up from germline, CDR1 is SGHTS and CDR2 is YDEGEE. The CDR3 is CASSPRTADYGYTF. The CDR3 DNA reads TGTGCCAGCTCCCCCCGGACAGCTGACTATGGCTACACCTTC. The full variable domain, with the rest looked up from reference TRBV5-8 and TRBJ1-2, is EAGVTQSPTHLIKTRGQQATLRCSPISGHTSVYWYQQALGLGLQFLLWYDEGEERNRGNFPPRFSGRQFPNYSSELNVNALELEDSALYLCASSPRTADYGYTFGSGTRLTVV.

The rearrangement uses TRBV28 and TRBJ2-5, with D tentatively TRBD1 (5 bases). Trimming shortened V by 3 bases and J by 5 bases, and 13 bases separated the two germline ends. This CDR3 has 14 residues. The germline CDR1 and CDR2 sequences are MDHEN and SYDVKM. This chain's CDR3 is CASSLSPGRETQYF. Here the CDR3 DNA reads TGTGCCAGCAGTTTGAGTCCAGGGCGGGAGACCCAGTACTTC.

For this clone: At the DNA level, this CDR3 is encoded by other sequences in the same sample as well. The chain has TRBV6-1 and TRBJ1-2; 7 nucleotides line up with TRBD1. This CDR3 is 16 amino acids long. Germline V gives CDR1 MNHNS, CDR2 SASEGT. The V gene end was trimmed by 1 base and the J gene end by 2 bases; junction bases not matched to a gene: 7. CDR3 protein: CASSEGTGLTNYGYTF. The DNA for the CDR3 is TGTGCCAGCAGTGAAGGGACAGGACTAACCAACTATGGCTACACCTTC.

CDR3 nucleotide sequence: TGTGCCAGCAGCTTAACTAGCAGCGGGAACGTCCTGACTTTC. It translates to CASSLTSSGNVLTF. The rearrangement joins TRBV7-3 to TRBJ2-6, with TRBD2 as a possible D gene (6 bases). The V and J ends lost 0 bases and 10 bases respectively, with 10 bases between them. The germline V gene has CDR1 SGHTA and CDR2 FQGTGA. CDR3 size: 14 residues.

The gene calls are TRBV7-9 and TRBJ1-6, with D perhaps TRBD1 (5 bases). Germline V CDR1 and CDR2: SEHNR, FQNEAQ (reference sequence). CDR3 length: 15 amino acids. V was clipped by 1 base and J by 9 bases, with 13 bases between them. CDR3 loop: CASSLVQVLGSPLHF. CDR3 in DNA: TGTGCCAGCAGCTTAGTACAGGTTCTCGGTTCACCCCTCCACTTT.

The V gene is TRBV6-5, the J gene TRBJ1-5; no firm D call. Germline CDR1 and CDR2: MNHEY and SVGAGI. The V gene lost 6 bases and the J gene lost 6 bases, with 9 bases spanning the gap. The CDR3 is 12 residues long. CDR3 coding DNA: TGTGCCAGCAGAACCCCCGGTCAGCCCCAGCATTTT. Amino acid sequence: CASRTPGQPQHF.

The chain uses TRBV29-1 and TRBJ2-5, with D unclear. Germline V gene lookup returns CDR1 SQVTM and CDR2 ANQGSEA. This CDR3 spans 12 amino acids. V gave up 6 bases and J gave up 5 bases, with 13 bases separating them. The CDR3 bases are TGCAGCGTAATACCCCCCCAGGAGACCCAGTACTTC. This translates into CSVIPPQETQYF.

With respect to this clone: A read error may be the cause here, since a much bigger clone is one base away. The CDR3 carries no conserved terminal phenylalanine or tryptophan, so it likely arises from a read error. The rearrangement links TRBV9 to TRBJ1-5; maybe TRBD1 (6 bases). Germline V gives CDR1 SGDLS, CDR2 YYNGEE. V gave up 4 bases and J gave up 2 bases, with 10 bases separating them. CDR3 length equals 14 residues. This CDR3 is CASSLTGGNQPQHV. The CDR3 DNA reads as TGTGCCAGCAGCTTGACAGGCGGCAATCAGCCCCAGCATGTT.

This sequence joins TRBV30 and TRBJ2-7; perhaps TRBD2 as D (7 bases). V was pared by 5 bases and J by 3 bases, with 14 bases between. CDR3 length: 13 residues. CDR1 is GTSNPN, CDR2 SVGIG, per germline (reference sequence). The CDR3 DNA follows: TGTGCCTGGGCGCAGGGAGGGGGCTACGAGCAGTACTTC. Its translation is CAWAQGGGYEQYF.

The J gene is TRBJ2-7, the V gene TRBV6-5; a weak D match, TRBD1 (6 bases). This CDR3 spans 13 amino acids. CDR1 is MNHEY and CDR2 is SVGAGI in the germline V gene. Deletions cut 8 bases from V and 2 bases from J, with 13 bases between. For the CDR3, the DNA is TGTGCCAGCGGCAGGGGCGAAACCTACGAGCAGTACTTC. It specifies CASGRGETYEQYF.

This rearrangement joins TRBV6-6 to TRBJ1-1; D gene ambiguous. The CDR3 has 15 amino acids. The germline V and J ends were trimmed by 7 bases and 0 bases, with 15 bases remaining between them. The germline V gene has CDR1 MNHNY and CDR2 SVGAGI (reference sequence). CDR3 amino acids: CASNPGFHMNTEAFF. CDR3 nucleotide sequence: TGTGCCAGCAACCCCGGGTTTCACATGAACACTGAAGCTTTCTTT.

This chain joins TRBV5-4 and TRBJ2-7; 9 bases align to TRBD1. V shed 0 bases, J shed 2 bases, and the junction held 9 bases outside the gene matches. The CDR3 sequence is 17 residues long. The germline CDR1 and CDR2 sequences are SGHNT and YYREEE (reference sequence). The CDR3 sequence: CASSLDRAGQGPYEQYF. The CDR3 DNA is TGTGCCAGCAGCTTGGACAGAGCGGGACAGGGACCCTACGAGCAGTACTTC.

This chain links TRBV7-8 with TRBJ2-1; D is perhaps TRBD1 (6 bases). With 4 bases removed from V and 12 bases from J, the gap between germline ends came to 19 bases. The CDR3 extends over 14 amino acids. Per the germline V gene, CDR1 is SGHVS and CDR2 is FQNEAQ. CDR3 sequence (DNA): TGTGCCAGCAGCTCTGGACTGCCCGCCAGGGGGCAGTTCTTC. Amino acids: CASSSGLPARGQFF.

The chain is built from TRBV7-8 and TRBJ2-7, with 8 bases lining up with TRBD1. Germline V lookup: CDR1 SGHVS, CDR2 FQNEAQ. V dropped 1 base and J dropped 3; count of bases not matched to a gene: 5. CDR3 length equals 15 residues. The chain's CDR3 is CASSLGTGFRYEQYF. Here the CDR3 DNA reads TGTGCCAGCAGCTTAGGGACAGGGTTTCGCTACGAGCAGTACTTC.

The chain links TRBV7-2 to TRBJ2-1, with D possibly TRBD2 on 6 matching bases. V dropped 8 bases and J dropped 5 bases, with 19 bases sitting between them. Germline values: CDR1 SGHTA, CDR2 FQGNSA. The CDR3 consists of 15 residues. CDR3 nucleotide sequence: TGTGCCAGCGAAGGATTCGGGACGGGAGACAATGAGCAGTTCTTC. Residues: CASEGFGTGDNEQFF.

J is TRBJ1-2 and V is TRBV28; possibly TRBD1 for D (6 bases). This CDR3 is 15 amino acids long. Per germline, CDR1 MDHEN and CDR2 SYDVKM. V was pared by 6 bases and J by 2 bases, with 16 bases between. The CDR3 DNA is TGTGCCAGCAGGCTGGGAGGGCAGGGGAACTATGGCTACACCTTC. It yields the protein CASRLGGQGNYGYTF.

This chain uses TRBV14 with TRBJ2-1; TRBD1 matches 8 bases. CDR1 and CDR2 (germline): SGHDN, FVKESK. The ends lost 2 bases at V and 14 bases at J; junction bases unmatched: 8. This CDR3 has 13 residues. The CDR3 nucleotides read TGTGCCAGCAGCCAAAATCTCCGACAGGGGAAGTTCTTC. It is translated as CASSQNLRQGKFF.

The chain employs TRBV6-1 and TRBJ1-4, with D tentatively TRBD1 (6 bases). Germline values: CDR1 MNHNS, CDR2 SASEGT. The CDR3 is 14 residues long. V shed 7 bases and J shed 6 bases, with 15 bases lying between them. The CDR3 DNA follows: TGTGCCAGCACCCGGGACAACCAAGATGAAAAACTGTTTTTT. The encoded protein is CASTRDNQDEKLFF.

The chain uses TRBV5-1 and TRBJ2-7; D ambiguous. V lost 5 bases and J lost 3, with 15 bases in between. The V gene's germline CDR1 is SGHRS and CDR2 YFSETQ. This CDR3 contains 14 residues. As DNA, the CDR3 is TGCGCCAGCAGGGAAGCTGGATCGGGCTACGAGCAGTACTTC. Protein: CASREAGSGYEQYF.